This passage covers 12 T cell receptor beta chains from one sample sequenced in a study of cytomegalovirus exposure and HLA in healthy donors. The PCR employed 60 Vbeta primers together with 13 Jbeta primers. The method was immunoSEQ multiplex PCR; TCRdb's version includes in-frame clones alone and lacks a portion of them. The profile shows approximately 97,000 clones, 81% of them singletons. The source material was PBMCs. The origin of the receptors is a man in his forties or fifties in good health and CMV-seropositive.

This clone was observed a handful of times. This chain links TRBV5-1 with TRBJ2-7; D is unresolved. CDR3 length equals 13 residues. The germline gives CDR1 SGHRS, CDR2 YFSETQ. Trimming removed 4 bases from V and 3 bases from J, with 11 bases in between. CDR3: CASSPSTYYEQYF. In DNA, the CDR3 is TGCGCCAGCAGCCCGTCAACCTACTACGAGCAGTACTTC.

This clone has a handful of counts. The J gene is TRBJ1-2, the V gene TRBV6-1; 9 positions match TRBD1. Looked up from germline, CDR1 is MNHNS and CDR2 is SASEGT. V dropped 4 bases and J dropped 1; count of bases not matched to a gene: 4. This CDR3 region has 15 residues. CDR3 in DNA: TGTGCCAGCAGTGCGACAGGGGGAAATAACTATGGCTACACCTTC. As protein: CASSATGGNNYGYTF.

Here the CDR3 DNA reads TGTGCCAGTAGTATGGGGACAGCCTCCTACGAGCAGTACTTC. It translates to CASSMGTASYEQYF. This sequence joins TRBV19 and TRBJ2-7, with 7 bases identical to TRBD1. V was clipped by 3 bases and J by 0 bases; unmatched bases: 2. There are 14 residues in the CDR3. Germline CDR1 is LNHDA and CDR2 is SQIVND (reference sequence).

The chain joins TRBV7-6 to TRBJ2-1, with 9 bases matching TRBD2. The CDR3 covers 14 residues. Germline V CDR1 and CDR2: SGHVS, FNYEAQ. V trimming: 3 bases; J trimming: 9 bases; junction bases outside the gene matches: 6. The CDR3 DNA reads as TGTGCCAGCAGCTTGGTGGGCGGGGGGGCTGAGCAGTTCTTC. This sequence encodes CASSLVGGGAEQFF.

Only a few counts were recorded for this clone. In DNA, the CDR3 is TGCGCCAGCAGCCCGGGACAGGGGAATGAAAAACTGTTTTTT. Residues: CASSPGQGNEKLFF. The J gene is TRBJ1-4, the V gene TRBV5-1; 10 bases agree with TRBD1. Germline CDR1 is SGHRS and CDR2 is YFSETQ. V shed 4 bases, J shed 5 bases, and the junction held 2 bases outside the gene matches. This CDR3 has 14 residues. The entire variable domain, with the rest obtained from reference TRBV5-1 and TRBJ1-4, is as follows: KAGVTQTPRYLIKTRGQQVTLSCSPISGHRSVSWYQQTPGQGLQFLFEYFSETQRNKGNFPGRFSGRQFSNSRSEMNVSTLELGDSALYLCASSPGQGNEKLFFGSGTQLSVL.

V gene TRBV18 combines with J gene TRBJ2-5; D is undetermined. CDR3 length: 15 amino acids. V was cut by 0 bases and J by 5 bases, with 13 bases left in between. Germline values: CDR1 KGHSH, CDR2 LQKENI. CDR3 sequence: CASSPPARPSETQYF. The CDR3 region has the DNA TGTGCCAGCTCACCACCGGCCAGGCCCTCCGAGACCCAGTACTTC.

V is TRBV10-3 and J is TRBJ1-2; D unresolved. The CDR3 extends over 12 amino acids. Germline CDR1 ENHRY, CDR2 SYGVKD. Trimming pared 3 bases from V and 4 bases from J, leaving 6 bases between. The CDR3 protein is CAISDTVYGYTF. The CDR3 nucleotides are TGTGCCATCAGTGATACAGTCTATGGCTACACCTTC.

This rearrangement joins TRBV5-6 to TRBJ2-3; 11 nucleotides line up with TRBD2. The V gene end was trimmed by 3 bases and the J gene end by 3 bases; junction bases not matched to a gene: 3. Germline CDR1 SGHDT, CDR2 YYEEEE. There are 15 residues in the CDR3. The CDR3 sequence is CASSSLAGGTDTQYF. The CDR3, as DNA: TGTGCCAGCAGCTCTCTAGCGGGGGGAACAGATACGCAGTATTTT.

The chain carries TRBV5-1 and TRBJ2-3; D perhaps matches TRBD2 (6 bases). Trimming removed 4 bases at V and 1 base at J, with 13 bases between. The CDR3 sequence is 15 residues long. Germline V gives CDR1 SGHRS, CDR2 YFSETQ. The CDR3 loop reads CASSPPTGGTDTQYF. CDR3 nucleotide sequence: TGCGCCAGCAGCCCACCCACGGGGGGCACAGATACGCAGTATTTT.

The CDR3 DNA follows: TGTGCCAGCAGCCGGGACAGCCATTCTACGCAGCAGTACTTC. It specifies CASSRDSHSTQQYF. The rearrangement joins TRBV7-9 to TRBJ2-7, with 7 bases matching TRBD1. J lost 8 bases, V lost 5 bases, and 12 bases had no gene match. The CDR3 spans 14 residues. Germline assignment: CDR1 SEHNR and CDR2 FQNEAQ (reference sequence).

The rearrangement links TRBV6-5 to TRBJ2-1; 7 bases agree with TRBD1. The CDR3 is 15 residues long. Germline assignment: CDR1 MNHEY and CDR2 SVGAGI. The V and J ends lost 6 bases and 0 bases, in that order; junction bases with no gene match: 5. The CDR3 region has the DNA TGTGCCAGCAGCGAGACAGGGCGCTCCTACAATGAGCAGTTCTTC. Its protein product is CASSETGRSYNEQFF.

This sequence joins TRBV28 and TRBJ2-7, with D perhaps TRBD1 (5 bases). Trimming shortened V by 7 bases and J by 2 bases, and 15 bases separated the two germline ends. From germline, CDR1 is MDHEN and CDR2 SYDVKM. This CDR3 contains 14 residues. CDR3 bases: TGTGCCAGCAACAGGTTAGGGGTCGCCTACGAGCAGTACTTC. Translating gives CASNRLGVAYEQYF.